The 11 T cell receptor beta chains below come from one sample, sequenced in a study of tumor and adjacent non-tumor tissue in lung cancer. The template was RNA from unsorted bulk tissue. Three rounds of nested PCR, following a modified ARM-PCR protocol, produced the TCRbeta library. TCRdb called the multiplex PCR reads again in MiXCR, with one record for every CDR3 protein. The table includes approximately 90,000 distinct CDR3 sequences, approximately 65% detected once. What was sequenced was lung tumor tissue. Receptor source: a man between 60 and 75 years old with non-small cell lung cancer.

Worth noting for this clonotype: This CDR3 is missing its conserved last phenylalanine or tryptophan, likely due to a read error. The DNA is left out, because the CDR3 cannot be placed on it with certainty; the CDR3 is given as TCRdb lists it. The rearrangement joins TRBV7-9 to TRBJ2-4; the table assigns TRBD1, which was not confirmed against the DNA. From its first to its last residue, the CDR3 has 20 amino acids. The germline gives CDR1 SEHNR, CDR2 FQNEAQ (reference sequence). CDR3 region: CASSSWGTGARPSAKNIQSL.

This clonotype has more than one count but fewer than ten. The chain recombines TRBV24-1 with TRBJ2-3; a possible D gene is TRBD2 (7 bases). Looked up from germline, CDR1 is KGHDR and CDR2 is SFDVKD. V lost 4 bases and J lost 6, with 19 bases in between. The CDR3 is made up of 16 amino acids. The CDR3 DNA is TGTGCCACCAGTGAGGGGCGGGGGCTGGTCGGGGATACGCAGTATTTT. It specifies CATSEGRGLVGDTQYF.

Ten or more counts support this clonotype. The rearrangement links TRBV12-3 or TRBV12-4 to TRBJ2-7; TRBD2 might be the D (6 bases). The CDR3 totals 14 residues. The V end was cut by 5 bases, the J end by 3 bases, with 14 bases between. The CDR3 DNA sequence: TGTGCCAGCAGTCCCAGGTCGCGGGGCTACGAGCAGTACTTC. Its protein product is CASSPRSRGYEQYF.

This clonotype appeared once. The V and J genes are TRBV6-6 and TRBJ1-6, with TRBD1 matching over 8 bases. The V gene's germline CDR1 is MNHNY and CDR2 SVGAGI (reference sequence). This CDR3 comprises 13 residues. With V trimmed by 8 bases and J by 9 bases, 6 bases remained unmatched. Here the CDR3 DNA reads TGTGCCAGCTGTTCAGACAGGGGTTCACCCCTCCACTTT. It translates to CASCSDRGSPLHF.

J is TRBJ1-5 and V is TRBV12-3 or TRBV12-4; the D gene is possibly TRBD1 (6 bases). This CDR3 is built from 13 residues. DNA of the CDR3: TGTGCAAGCCCGACAGGTTTCAATCAGCCCCAGCATTTT. It yields the protein CASPTGFNQPQHF.

V usage is TRBV4-2 and J usage is TRBJ2-1, with D hard to call. Trimming cost V 0 bases and J 4 bases, with 13 bases left between them. The CDR3 totals 16 residues. Germline values: CDR1 LGHNA, CDR2 YNFKEQ. The CDR3 nucleotides are TGTGCCAGCAGCCAAGATCACGGCCAACCTTACAATGAGCAGTTCTTC. This sequence encodes CASSQDHGQPYNEQFF.

In the case of this clonotype: Germline and junction disagree at one end, which may indicate a read error. The V call is TRBV29-1, the J call TRBJ2-6, with D tentatively TRBD1 or TRBD2 (5 bases each). Germline V gene sequence: CDR1 SQVTM, CDR2 ANQGSEA. The CDR3 has 15 amino acids. CDR3 residues: CSVEQRASGTKVLTF. The DNA of the CDR3 is TGCAGCGTTGAACAGAGGGCCTCTGGGACCAAGGTCCTGACTTTC.

Notes on this clonotype: One end of the junction fails to match germline, which may point to a read error. The chain uses TRBV12-3 or TRBV12-4 and TRBJ1-5; D is possibly TRBD1 (6 bases). CDR3 length: 14 residues. The CDR3 loop reads CARTIGGPSQPQHF. CDR3 nucleotide sequence: TGCGCCCGCACCATTGGGGGGCCAAGTCAGCCCCAGCATTTT.

Comments on this clonotype: The junction and the germline gene differ at one end; a read error may be behind it. The V call is TRBV7-9, the J call TRBJ2-3; TRBD1 might be the D (6 bases). The end of the DNA fits TRBJ1-5 better, so the J call may be wrong. Germline assignment: CDR1 SEHNR and CDR2 FQNEAQ (reference sequence). The CDR3 is 15 residues long. For the CDR3, the DNA is TGTGCAAGCAGCTTAAGGGGGGCTGGCACAGATACGCAGCATTTT. Translating it yields CASSLRGAGTDTQHF.

The chain carries TRBV29-1 and TRBJ2-1, with unresolved D. V gave up 0 bases and J gave up 0 bases, with 6 bases separating them. The CDR3 totals 14 residues. CDR1 and CDR2 from the germline V gene are SQVTM and ANQGSEA. The CDR3 spells CSVEELRSYNEQFF. The DNA of the CDR3 is TGCAGCGTTGAAGAGCTCCGCTCCTACAATGAGCAGTTCTTC.

This clonotype was picked up one time. This chain joins TRBV6-1 and TRBJ1-6; D not certain. Germline V gene sequence: CDR1 MNHNS, CDR2 SASEGT. V shed 7 bases and J shed 13 bases, with 17 bases lying between them. The CDR3 extends over 13 amino acids. CDR3 nucleotides: TGTGCCAGCACGGAGACAACTCGTTCGCCCCTCCACTTT. It specifies CASTETTRSPLHF.